Following are 20 T cell receptor beta chains from one sample sequenced in a study of blood T cell repertoires in COVID-19. Assay: immunoSEQ multiplex PCR; the TCRdb copy retains only in-frame clones and omits some. The sample consists of hundreds of thousands of clones, around four fifths of them appearing once. Sequenced input: peripheral blood. The receptors shown here come from a woman aged 45-65 years with active or convalescent COVID-19.

The chain recombines TRBV24-1 with TRBJ1-2; tentatively, D is TRBD1 (6 bases). The CDR3 spans 15 residues. Germline CDR1 reads KGHDR; CDR2 reads SFDVKD. Between the trimmed V and J ends, which lost 4 bases and 0 bases, there was a span of 11 bases. CDR3 DNA sequence: TGTGCCACCAGTGACCGGACAGCAGCTAACTATGGCTACACCTTC. Translating gives CATSDRTAANYGYTF.

This chain joins TRBV20-1 and TRBJ1-2; TRBD1 aligns across 7 bases. This CDR3 has 14 amino acids. Germline loops: CDR1 DFQATT, CDR2 SNEGSKA (reference sequence). The J segment lost 3 bases and the V segment lost 3 bases, leaving 7 bases of the junction unmatched. CDR3 in amino acids: CSASPGTVYYGYTF. In DNA, the CDR3 is TGCAGTGCTAGTCCCGGGACAGTCTACTATGGCTACACCTTC.

This sequence joins TRBV10-1 and TRBJ2-1, with TRBD2 matching 16 bases. The CDR3 extends over 16 amino acids. Unmatched junction bases numbered 9, after V lost 3 bases and J lost 13 bases. Germline V gene lookup returns CDR1 WNHNN and CDR2 SYGVQD (reference sequence). The chain's CDR3 is CASSDAPGTSGRGQFF. The CDR3 DNA is TGCGCCAGCAGTGATGCTCCCGGGACTAGCGGGAGGGGACAGTTCTTC.

The V and J genes are TRBV7-9 and TRBJ2-2; 9 bases line up with TRBD1. This CDR3 spans 17 amino acids. Per germline, CDR1 SEHNR and CDR2 FQNEAQ (reference sequence). The ends lost 5 bases at V and 3 bases at J; junction bases unmatched: 10. CDR3 coding DNA: TGTGCCAGCAGCCGGGACAGGGCAAACAGTTACACCGGGGAGCTGTTTTTT. Its protein is CASSRDRANSYTGELFF.

J is TRBJ2-5 and V is TRBV11-2; 9 nucleotides align to TRBD2. Germline V gives CDR1 SGHAT, CDR2 FQNNGV. This CDR3 region has 16 residues. V shed 5 bases and J 4 bases; nucleotides not matched to a gene: 11. In DNA form, the CDR3 reads TGTGCCAGCAGCCCATACCGCGGGAGGGCCGGAGAGACCCAGTACTTC. Residues: CASSPYRGRAGETQYF. Variable domain in full (rest from reference TRBV11-2 and TRBJ2-5): EAGVAQSPRYKIIEKRQSVAFWCNPISGHATLYWYQQILGQGPKLLIQFQNNGVVDDSQLPKDRFSAERLKGVDSTLKIQPAKLEDSAVYLCASSPYRGRAGETQYFGPGTRLLVL.

The chain recombines TRBV7-8 with TRBJ2-7, with a weak D call TRBD1 (5 bases). V gave up 2 bases and J gave up 6 bases, with 17 bases separating them. Germline CDR1 is SGHVS and CDR2 is FQNEAQ. CDR3 length: 15 residues. The CDR3 reads CASSLYQGPSSEQYF. CDR3 nucleotide sequence: TGTGCCAGCAGCTTATATCAGGGTCCATCTTCCGAGCAGTACTTC.

This clone was seen only a few times. The CDR3 protein is CASSVESSSSTDTQYF. CDR3 nucleotides: TGTGCCAGCAGCGTAGAGTCTAGCAGCAGCACAGATACGCAGTATTTT. The chain links TRBV9 to TRBJ2-3, with a tentative D call TRBD2 (5 bases). The ends were cut back, 0 bases at V and 0 bases at J, with 11 bases in the middle. The CDR3 totals 16 residues. Per the germline V gene, CDR1 is SGDLS and CDR2 is YYNGEE.

The rearrangement joins TRBV9 to TRBJ2-3, with 7 bases fitting TRBD2. The J segment lost 6 bases and the V segment lost 0 bases, leaving 4 bases of the junction unmatched. CDR1 and CDR2 from the germline V gene are SGDLS and YYNGEE. CDR3 size: 14 residues. The CDR3 is CASSVESLADTQYF. The CDR3 region has the DNA TGTGCCAGCAGCGTAGAATCACTAGCGGATACGCAGTATTTT.

The V and J genes are TRBV30 and TRBJ2-1; TRBD2 aligns across 7 bases. This CDR3 spans 12 amino acids. Germline CDR1 and CDR2: GTSNPN and SVGIG (reference sequence). Losses at the gene ends were 5 bases for V and 8 bases for J; bases not matched to a gene: 6. Here the CDR3 reads CAWALAGDEQFF. For the CDR3, the DNA is TGTGCCTGGGCGCTCGCGGGAGATGAGCAGTTCTTC.

This rearrangement joins TRBV4-1 to TRBJ2-2, with 8 bases fitting TRBD1. CDR3 length: 15 amino acids. Germline-derived CDR1 and CDR2 are MGHRA and YSYEKL. The V and J ends lost 4 bases and 1 base, in that order; junction bases with no gene match: 2. The CDR3 is CASSLGQGNTGELFF. The CDR3 DNA reads as TGCGCCAGCAGCCTCGGACAGGGGAACACCGGGGAGCTGTTTTTT.

The chain combines TRBV25-1 with TRBJ1-6; weak D call: TRBD1 (6 bases). The V and J ends lost 1 base and 9 bases respectively, with 10 bases between them. CDR3 size: 14 residues. Germline V CDR1 and CDR2: MGHDK, SYGVNS. DNA for the CDR3: TGTGCCAGCAGTGAATTGACAGGCGGTTCACCCCTCCACTTT. It translates to CASSELTGGSPLHF.

CDR3: CASSLSGELNEQFF. The CDR3 DNA follows: TGTGCCAGCAGCTTAAGTGGGGAGCTTAATGAGCAGTTCTTC. This chain connects TRBV7-3 to TRBJ2-1; possibly TRBD2 for D (5 bases). Germline lookup yields CDR1 SGHTA and CDR2 FQGTGA. V lost 1 base, J lost 7 bases, and 11 bases lay in between. This CDR3 comprises 14 residues.

The chain combines TRBV14 with TRBJ2-1; D is possibly TRBD1 (6 bases). There are 15 residues in the CDR3. The V gene lost 3 bases and the J gene lost 8 bases, with 17 bases spanning the gap. CDR1 is SGHDN and CDR2 is FVKESK in the germline V gene. The CDR3 coding sequence is TGTGCCAGCAGCCACCGGACAGCGAAAGAGGATGAGCAGTTCTTC. Translation gives CASSHRTAKEDEQFF.

The rearrangement links TRBV6-5 to TRBJ1-3; D possibly corresponds to TRBD1 (5 bases). The V gene's germline CDR1 is MNHEY and CDR2 SVGAGI. Trimming removed 2 bases from V and 0 bases from J, with 8 bases in between. This CDR3 contains 15 residues. The DNA of the CDR3 is TGTGCCAGCAGTTACCGGGGGAGCTCTGGAAACACCATATATTTT. Its protein is CASSYRGSSGNTIYF.

This chain joins TRBV7-6 and TRBJ2-3; 7 nucleotides match TRBD2. Germline V gives CDR1 SGHVS, CDR2 FNYEAQ. V was pared by 1 base and J by 2 bases, with 9 bases of the junction left unmatched. This CDR3 has 17 amino acids. CDR3 protein: CASSLEPQRGATDTQYF. The CDR3 DNA reads as TGTGCCAGCAGCTTAGAACCCCAGCGGGGAGCCACAGATACGCAGTATTTT.

The rearrangement joins TRBV2 to TRBJ2-5; no definite D call. Trimming removed 5 bases from V and 4 bases from J, with 8 bases in between. The CDR3 runs 12 residues. Germline V gene lookup returns CDR1 SNHLY and CDR2 FYNNEI. The CDR3 region is CASSFTGETQYF. The CDR3 DNA is TGTGCCAGCAGTTTTACGGGAGAGACCCAGTACTTC.

CDR3 residues: CASSPFSGSPSGANVLTF. The CDR3 DNA reads as TGTGCCAGCTCACCGTTTAGTGGTTCCCCCTCTGGGGCCAACGTCCTGACTTTC. This chain uses TRBV18 with TRBJ2-6; D unresolved. Between the trimmed V and J ends, which lost 3 bases and 0 bases, there was a span of 15 bases. Germline V gives CDR1 KGHSH, CDR2 LQKENI. The CDR3 extends over 18 amino acids.

V and J are TRBV30 and TRBJ1-6; no firm D call. Trimming removed 2 bases from V and 6 bases from J, with 8 bases in between. The CDR3 contains 13 residues. CDR1 is GTSNPN, CDR2 SVGIG, per germline (reference sequence). The CDR3, as DNA: TGTGCCTGGAGTCGCGGACTTAATTCACCCCTCCACTTT. It codes for CAWSRGLNSPLHF. Based on the CDR3 plus reference TRBV30 and TRBJ1-6, the full variable domain is SQTIHQWPATLVQPVGSPLSLECTVEGTSNPNLYWYRQAAGRGLQLLFYSVGIGQISSEVPQNLSASRPQDRQFILSSKKLLLSDSGFYLCAWSRGLNSPLHFGNGTRLTVT.

The chain employs TRBV7-2 and TRBJ1-4, with 8 bases fitting TRBD1. Trimming cost V 2 bases and J 7 bases; bases outside gene matches: 3. Germline CDR1 and CDR2: SGHTA and FQGNSA. This CDR3 comprises 14 residues. CDR3 bases: TGTGCCAGCAGCTTACAGGGGGCGGGTGAAAAACTGTTTTTT. Translated: CASSLQGAGEKLFF. Complete variable domain (other parts from reference TRBV7-2 and TRBJ1-4): GAGVSQSPSNKVTEKGKDVELRCDPISGHTALYWYRQSLGQGLEFLIYFQGNSAPDKSGLPSDRFSAERTGGSVSTLTIQRTQQEDSAVYLCASSLQGAGEKLFFGSGTQLSVL.

This chain connects TRBV28 to TRBJ1-3; no clear D. This CDR3 spans 13 amino acids. Between the trimmed V and J ends, which lost 4 bases and 0 bases, there was a span of 4 bases. CDR1 and CDR2 from the germline V gene are MDHEN and SYDVKM. CDR3 protein: CASSYSSGNTIYF. Here the CDR3 DNA reads TGTGCCAGCAGTTACAGCTCTGGAAACACCATATATTTT.